This T cell receptor (beta chain) appears in the sequencing data of a study of T-cell memory formation after mild COVID-19. Across the whole study: Clusters were largely donor specific.

As regards this clonotype: The target antigen is unknown.

The trim removed 5 bases at V and 3 bases at J, leaving 7 bases unmatched. The CDR3 loop spans 15 amino acids. The V gene's germline CDR1 is SGHTA and CDR2 FQGNSA. General observations from the study: Cross-reactive memory appears to have joined, as suggested by some responding clones showing up in pre-infection memory. Balance between CD4 and CD8 was seen in clones contracting day 15 to 85, and a CD4+ lean was seen in later expanders.

TCRdb recomputed calls from the 5' RACE reads with MiXCR, one row per CDR3 protein. Of 400,000 to 500,000 distinct CDR3 sequences listed, roughly 26% were seen once; the top ten hold about 8.7%. The specimen sequenced was PBMCs or a T cell subset sorted from them (not recorded which). The source of this sequence is an adult woman who had mild COVID-19 (a few samples of this study predate the infection). Cell type and time point are not known. The V and J genes are TRBV7-2 and TRBJ2-7; TRBD2 matches at 10 bases. CDR3 coding DNA: TGTGCCAGCAGCCGTCTGGGACTAGCGATCTACGAGCAGTACTTC. Protein: CASSRLGLAIYEQYF.